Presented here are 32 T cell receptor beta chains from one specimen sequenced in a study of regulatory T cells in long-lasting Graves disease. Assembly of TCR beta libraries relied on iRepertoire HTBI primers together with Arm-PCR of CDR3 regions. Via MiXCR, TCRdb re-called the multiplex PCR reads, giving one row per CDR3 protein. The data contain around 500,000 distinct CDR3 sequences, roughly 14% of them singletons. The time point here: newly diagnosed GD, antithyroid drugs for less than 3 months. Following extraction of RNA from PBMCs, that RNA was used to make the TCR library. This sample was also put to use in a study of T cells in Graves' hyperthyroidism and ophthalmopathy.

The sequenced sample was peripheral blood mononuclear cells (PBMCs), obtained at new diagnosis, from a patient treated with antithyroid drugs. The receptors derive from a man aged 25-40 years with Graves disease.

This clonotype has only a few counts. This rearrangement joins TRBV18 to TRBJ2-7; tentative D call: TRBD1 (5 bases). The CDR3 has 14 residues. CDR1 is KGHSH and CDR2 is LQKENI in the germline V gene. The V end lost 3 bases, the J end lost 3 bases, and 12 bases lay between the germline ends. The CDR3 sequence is CASSPRPRDYEQYF. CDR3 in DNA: TGTGCCAGCTCACCTCGGCCCAGGGACTACGAGCAGTACTTC.

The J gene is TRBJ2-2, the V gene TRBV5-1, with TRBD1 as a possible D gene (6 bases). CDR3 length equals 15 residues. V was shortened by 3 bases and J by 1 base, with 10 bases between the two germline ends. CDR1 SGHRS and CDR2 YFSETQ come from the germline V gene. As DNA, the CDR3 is TGCGCCAGCAGCTACCGGGACATGAACACCGGGGAGCTGTTTTTT. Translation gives CASSYRDMNTGELFF.

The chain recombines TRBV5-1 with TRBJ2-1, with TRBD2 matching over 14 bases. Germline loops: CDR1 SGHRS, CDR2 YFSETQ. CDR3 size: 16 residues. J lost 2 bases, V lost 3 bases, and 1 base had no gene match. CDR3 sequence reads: CASSSGLAGAYNEQFF. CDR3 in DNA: TGCGCCAGCAGCTCGGGACTAGCGGGAGCCTACAATGAGCAGTTCTTC.

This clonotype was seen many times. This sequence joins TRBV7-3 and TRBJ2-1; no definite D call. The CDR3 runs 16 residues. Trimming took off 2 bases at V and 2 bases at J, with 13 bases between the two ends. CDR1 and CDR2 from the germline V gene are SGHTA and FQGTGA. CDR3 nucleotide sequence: TGTGCCAGCAGCTTAGCCCCAGGTTCACCCTACAATGAGCAGTTCTTC. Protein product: CASSLAPGSPYNEQFF.

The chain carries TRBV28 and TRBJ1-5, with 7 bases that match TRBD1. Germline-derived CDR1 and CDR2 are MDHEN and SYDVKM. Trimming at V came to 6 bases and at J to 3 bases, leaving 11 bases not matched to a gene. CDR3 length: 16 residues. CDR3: CASREQGKRFNQPQHF. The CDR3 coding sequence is TGTGCCAGCAGAGAACAGGGGAAACGTTTCAATCAGCCCCAGCATTTT.

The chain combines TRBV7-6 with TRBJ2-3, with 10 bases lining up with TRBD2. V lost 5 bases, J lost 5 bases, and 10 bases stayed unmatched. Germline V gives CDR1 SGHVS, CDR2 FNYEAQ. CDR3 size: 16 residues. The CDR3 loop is CASSASPGLAIDTQYF. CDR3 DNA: TGTGCCAGCAGCGCCTCACCGGGACTAGCGATAGATACGCAGTATTTT. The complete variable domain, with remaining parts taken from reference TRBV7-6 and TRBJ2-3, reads GAGVSQSPRYKVTKRGQDVALRCDPISGHVSLYWYRQALGQGPEFLTYFNYEAQQDKSGLPNDRFSAERPEGSISTLTIQRTEQRDSAMYRCASSASPGLAIDTQYFGPGTRLTVL.

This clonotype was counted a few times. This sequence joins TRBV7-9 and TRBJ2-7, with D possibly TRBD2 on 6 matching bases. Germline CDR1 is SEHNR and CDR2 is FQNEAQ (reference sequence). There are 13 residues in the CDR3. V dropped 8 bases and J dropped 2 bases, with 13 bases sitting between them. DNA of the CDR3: TGTGCCAGCGGTGCGGGACTTACCTACGAGCAGTACTTC. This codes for CASGAGLTYEQYF.

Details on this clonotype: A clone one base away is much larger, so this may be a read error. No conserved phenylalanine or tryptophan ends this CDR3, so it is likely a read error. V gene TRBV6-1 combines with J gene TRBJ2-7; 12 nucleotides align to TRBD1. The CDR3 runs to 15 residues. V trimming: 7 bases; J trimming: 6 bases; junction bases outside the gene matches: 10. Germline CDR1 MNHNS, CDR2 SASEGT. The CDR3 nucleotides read TGTGCCAGCAAAACAGCGGGGACAGGGGGCCTCGAGCAGTACTAC. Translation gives CASKTAGTGGLEQYY.

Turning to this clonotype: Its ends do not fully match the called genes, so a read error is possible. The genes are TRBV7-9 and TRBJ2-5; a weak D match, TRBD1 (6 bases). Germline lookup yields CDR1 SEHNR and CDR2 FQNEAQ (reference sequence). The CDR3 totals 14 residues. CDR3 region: CASSPGTSEETQYF. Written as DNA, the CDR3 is TGCGCCAGCAGCCCCGGGACATCCGAGGAGACCCAGTACTTC.

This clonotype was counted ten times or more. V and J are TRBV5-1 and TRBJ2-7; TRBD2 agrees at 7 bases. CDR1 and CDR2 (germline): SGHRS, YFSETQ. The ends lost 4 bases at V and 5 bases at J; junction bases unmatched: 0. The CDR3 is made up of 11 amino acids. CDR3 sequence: CASSGRDEQYF. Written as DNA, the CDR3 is TGCGCCAGCAGCGGGAGGGACGAGCAGTACTTC. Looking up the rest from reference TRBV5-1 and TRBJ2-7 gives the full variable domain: KAGVTQTPRYLIKTRGQQVTLSCSPISGHRSVSWYQQTPGQGLQFLFEYFSETQRNKGNFPGRFSGRQFSNSRSEMNVSTLELGDSALYLCASSGRDEQYFGPGTRLTVT.

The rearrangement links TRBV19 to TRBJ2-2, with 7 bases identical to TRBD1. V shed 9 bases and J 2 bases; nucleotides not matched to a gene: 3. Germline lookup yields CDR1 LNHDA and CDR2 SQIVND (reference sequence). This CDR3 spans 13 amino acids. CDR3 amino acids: CASRDSNTGELFF. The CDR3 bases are TGTGCCAGCCGGGACAGTAACACCGGGGAGCTGTTTTTT.

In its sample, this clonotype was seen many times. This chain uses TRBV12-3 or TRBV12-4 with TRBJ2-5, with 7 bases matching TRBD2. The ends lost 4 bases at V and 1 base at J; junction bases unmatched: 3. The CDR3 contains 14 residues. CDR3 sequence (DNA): TGTGCCAGCAGTTCGGAGCGGGGCCAAGAGACCCAGTACTTC. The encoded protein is CASSSERGQETQYF.

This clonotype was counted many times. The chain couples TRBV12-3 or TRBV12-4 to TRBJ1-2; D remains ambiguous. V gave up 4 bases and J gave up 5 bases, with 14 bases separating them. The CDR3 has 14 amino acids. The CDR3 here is CASSSTGFRYGYTF. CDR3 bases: TGTGCCAGCAGTTCGACCGGATTCCGGTATGGCTACACCTTC.

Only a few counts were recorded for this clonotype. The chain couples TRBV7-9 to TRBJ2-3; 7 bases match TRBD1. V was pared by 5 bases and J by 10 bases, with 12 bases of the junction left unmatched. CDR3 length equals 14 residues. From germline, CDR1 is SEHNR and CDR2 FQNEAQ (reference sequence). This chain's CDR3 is CASSPDRVRSSQYF. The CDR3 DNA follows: TGTGCCAGCAGCCCAGACAGGGTCCGTTCTTCGCAGTATTTT.

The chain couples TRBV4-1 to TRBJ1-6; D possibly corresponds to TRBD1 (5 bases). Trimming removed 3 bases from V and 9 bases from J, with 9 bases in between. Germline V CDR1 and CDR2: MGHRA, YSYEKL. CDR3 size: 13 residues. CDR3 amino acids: CASSQARVSPLHF. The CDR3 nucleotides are TGCGCCAGCAGCCAGGCCAGGGTTTCACCCCTCCACTTT.

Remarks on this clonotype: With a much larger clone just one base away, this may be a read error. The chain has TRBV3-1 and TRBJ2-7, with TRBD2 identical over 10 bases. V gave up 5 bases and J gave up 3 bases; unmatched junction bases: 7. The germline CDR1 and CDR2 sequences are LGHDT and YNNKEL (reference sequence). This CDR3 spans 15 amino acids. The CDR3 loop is CASSYEREGHYEQYF. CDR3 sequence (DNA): TGTGCCAGCAGCTATGAGCGGGAGGGACACTACGAGCAGTACTTC.

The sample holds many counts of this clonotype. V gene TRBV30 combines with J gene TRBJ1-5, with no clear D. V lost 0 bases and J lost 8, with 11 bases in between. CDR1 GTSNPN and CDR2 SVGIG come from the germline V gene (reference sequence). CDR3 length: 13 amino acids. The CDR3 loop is CAWSVKGPEPQHF. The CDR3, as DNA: TGTGCCTGGAGTGTAAAGGGTCCGGAGCCCCAGCATTTT.

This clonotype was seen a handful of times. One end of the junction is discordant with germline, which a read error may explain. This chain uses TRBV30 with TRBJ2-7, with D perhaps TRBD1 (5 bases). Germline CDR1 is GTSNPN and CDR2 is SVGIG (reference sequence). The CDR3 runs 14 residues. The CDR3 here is CAWSPSTALDEQYF. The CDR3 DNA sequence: TGTGCCTGGAGTCCATCGACAGCCCTGGACGAGCAATACTTC. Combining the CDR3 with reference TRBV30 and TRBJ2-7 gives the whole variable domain SQTIHQWPATLVQPVGSPLSLECTVEGTSNPNLYWYRQAAGRGLQLLFYSVGIGQISSEVPQNLSASRPQDRQFILSSKKLLLSDSGFYLCAWSPSTALDEQYFGPGTRLTVT.

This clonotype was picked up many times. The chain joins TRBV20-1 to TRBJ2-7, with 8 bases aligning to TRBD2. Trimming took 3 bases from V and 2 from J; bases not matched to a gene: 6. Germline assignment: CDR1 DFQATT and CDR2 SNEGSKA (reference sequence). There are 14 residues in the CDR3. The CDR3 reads CSASSSGITYEQYF. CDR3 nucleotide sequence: TGCAGTGCTAGTAGTAGCGGGATTACCTACGAGCAGTACTTC.

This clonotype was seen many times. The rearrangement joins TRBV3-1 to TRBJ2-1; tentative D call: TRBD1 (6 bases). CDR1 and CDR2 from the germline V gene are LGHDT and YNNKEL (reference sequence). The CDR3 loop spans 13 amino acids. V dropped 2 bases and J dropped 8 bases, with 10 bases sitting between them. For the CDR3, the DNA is TGTGCCAGCAGCCAACAGGGGTTGCATGAGCAGTTCTTC. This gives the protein CASSQQGLHEQFF.

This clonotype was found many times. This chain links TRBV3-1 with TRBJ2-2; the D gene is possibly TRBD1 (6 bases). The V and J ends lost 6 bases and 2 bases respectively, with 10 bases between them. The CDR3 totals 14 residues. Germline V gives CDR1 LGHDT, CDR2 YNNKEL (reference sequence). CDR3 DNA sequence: TGTGCCAGCAGGACAGGACCTAACACCGGGGAGCTGTTTTTT. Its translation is CASRTGPNTGELFF.

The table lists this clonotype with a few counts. The CDR3 spells CASSLVPTDTQYF. In nucleotides, the CDR3 is TGTGCCAGCAGCTTAGTGCCCACAGATACGCAGTATTTT. The chain uses TRBV7-3 and TRBJ2-3; no firm D call. CDR1 SGHTA and CDR2 FQGTGA come from the germline V gene. V dropped 2 bases and J dropped 2 bases, with 5 bases sitting between them. The CDR3 contains 13 residues.

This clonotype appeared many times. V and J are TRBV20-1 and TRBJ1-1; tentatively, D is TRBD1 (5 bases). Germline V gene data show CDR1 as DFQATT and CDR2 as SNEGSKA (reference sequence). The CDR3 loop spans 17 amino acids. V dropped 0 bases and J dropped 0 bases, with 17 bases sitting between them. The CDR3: CSARDREGWLLNTEAFF. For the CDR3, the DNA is TGCAGTGCTAGAGATCGGGAGGGGTGGCTCCTGAACACTGAAGCTTTCTTT.

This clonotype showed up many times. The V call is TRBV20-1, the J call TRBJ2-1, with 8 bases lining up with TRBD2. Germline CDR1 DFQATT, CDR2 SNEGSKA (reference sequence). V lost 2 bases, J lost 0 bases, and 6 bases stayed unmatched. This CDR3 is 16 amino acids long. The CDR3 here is CSARIAGMSSYNEQFF. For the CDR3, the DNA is TGCAGTGCTAGAATAGCGGGGATGAGCTCCTACAATGAGCAGTTCTTC.

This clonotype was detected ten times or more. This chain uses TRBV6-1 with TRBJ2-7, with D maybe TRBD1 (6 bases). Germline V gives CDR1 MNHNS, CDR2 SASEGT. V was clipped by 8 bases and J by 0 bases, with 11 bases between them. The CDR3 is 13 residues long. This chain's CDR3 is CASETGLSYEQYF. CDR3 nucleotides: TGTGCCAGCGAGACAGGACTCTCCTACGAGCAGTACTTC.

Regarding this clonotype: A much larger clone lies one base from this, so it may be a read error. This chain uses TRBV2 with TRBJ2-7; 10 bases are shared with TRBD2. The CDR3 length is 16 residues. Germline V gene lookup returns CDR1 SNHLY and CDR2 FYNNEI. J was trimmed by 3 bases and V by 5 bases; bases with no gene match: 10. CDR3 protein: CASSSGIAGGLYEQYF. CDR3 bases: TGTGCCAGCAGTTCGGGAATAGCGGGAGGTCTCTACGAGCAGTACTTC.

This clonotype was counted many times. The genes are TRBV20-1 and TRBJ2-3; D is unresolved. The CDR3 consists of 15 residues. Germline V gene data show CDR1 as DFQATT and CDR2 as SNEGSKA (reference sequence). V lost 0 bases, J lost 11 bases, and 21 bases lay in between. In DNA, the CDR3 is TGCAGTGCTAGAGATCCTGACTTTTCCCTGTGGGGGCAGTATTTT. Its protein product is CSARDPDFSLWGQYF.

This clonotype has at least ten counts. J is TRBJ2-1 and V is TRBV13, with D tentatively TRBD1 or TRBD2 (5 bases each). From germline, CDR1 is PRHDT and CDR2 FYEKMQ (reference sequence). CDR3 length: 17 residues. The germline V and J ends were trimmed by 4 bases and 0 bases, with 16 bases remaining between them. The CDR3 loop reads CASSSGTGTASYNEQFF. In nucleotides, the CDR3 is TGTGCCAGCAGCTCGGGAACCGGGACGGCCTCCTACAATGAGCAGTTCTTC.

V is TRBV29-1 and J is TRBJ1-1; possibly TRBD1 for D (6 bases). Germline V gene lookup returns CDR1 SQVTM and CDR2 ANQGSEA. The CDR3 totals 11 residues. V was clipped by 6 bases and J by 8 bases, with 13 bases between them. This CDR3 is CSVAHTGEAFF. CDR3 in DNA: TGCAGCGTGGCCCACACAGGGGAAGCTTTCTTT. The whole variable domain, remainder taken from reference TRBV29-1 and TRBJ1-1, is SAVISQKPSRDICQRGTSLTIQCQVDSQVTMMFWYRQQPGQSLTLIATANQGSEATYESGFVIDKFPISRPNLTFSTLTVSNMSPEDSSIYLCSVAHTGEAFFGQGTRLTVV.

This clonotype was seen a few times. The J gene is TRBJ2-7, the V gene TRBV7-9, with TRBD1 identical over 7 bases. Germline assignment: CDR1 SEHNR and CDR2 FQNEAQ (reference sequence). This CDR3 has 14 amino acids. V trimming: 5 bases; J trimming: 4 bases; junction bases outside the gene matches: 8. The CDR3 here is CASSVTTGAYEQYF. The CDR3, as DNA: TGTGCCAGCAGCGTGACAACAGGGGCGTACGAGCAGTACTTC.

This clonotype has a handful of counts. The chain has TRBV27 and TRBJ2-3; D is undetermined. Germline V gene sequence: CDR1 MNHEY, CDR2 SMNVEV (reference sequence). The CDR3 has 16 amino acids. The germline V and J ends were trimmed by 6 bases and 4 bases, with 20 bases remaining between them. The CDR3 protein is CASRRRLTNQADTQYF. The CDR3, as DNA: TGTGCCAGCAGGCGTCGTCTGACGAACCAGGCAGATACGCAGTATTTT.

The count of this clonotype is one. The CDR3 DNA reads as TGTGCCAGCAGTGGAACAGGGGGCTTCGACGAGCAGTACTTC. Its protein is CASSGTGGFDEQYF. The genes are TRBV6-1 and TRBJ2-7; 9 bases line up with TRBD1. The ends lost 4 bases at V and 5 bases at J; junction bases unmatched: 6. This CDR3 is built from 14 residues. Germline V CDR1 and CDR2: MNHNS, SASEGT.